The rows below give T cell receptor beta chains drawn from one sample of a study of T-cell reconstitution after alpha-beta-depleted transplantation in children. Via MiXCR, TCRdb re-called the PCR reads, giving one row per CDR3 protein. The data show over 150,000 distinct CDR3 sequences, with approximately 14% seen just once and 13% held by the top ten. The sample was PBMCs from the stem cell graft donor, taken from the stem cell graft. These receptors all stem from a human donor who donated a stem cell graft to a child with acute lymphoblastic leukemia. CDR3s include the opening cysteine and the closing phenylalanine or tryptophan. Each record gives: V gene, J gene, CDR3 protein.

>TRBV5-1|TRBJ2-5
CASSLFRGTQETQYF
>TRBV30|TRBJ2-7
CAWRYLGGITDF
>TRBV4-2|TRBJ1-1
CASSRYLNTEAFF
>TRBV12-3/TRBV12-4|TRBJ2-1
CASSSGTGGPSEQFF
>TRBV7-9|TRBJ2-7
CASSLGPQKPYEQYF
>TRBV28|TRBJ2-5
CGREQRQETQYF
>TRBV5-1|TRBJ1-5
CASSEGRGGNQPQHF
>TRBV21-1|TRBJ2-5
CASSKVGTQKETQYF
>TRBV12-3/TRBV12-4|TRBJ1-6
CASSFTNSPLHF
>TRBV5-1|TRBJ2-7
CASNQGGTSEQYF
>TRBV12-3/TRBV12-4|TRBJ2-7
CASSQNKGMVYEQYF
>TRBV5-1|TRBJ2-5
CASSLQGQETQYF
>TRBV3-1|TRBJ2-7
CASSHPSTSGSYEQYF
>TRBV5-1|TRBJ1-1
CASSIRTGQAEAFF
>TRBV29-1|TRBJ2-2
CSVRAPGSTGELFF